The sequence of this T cell receptor beta chain was determined in a study of T cell responses to AZD1222 COVID-19 vaccine. Some clones are missing from TCRdb's copy, which holds only in-frame ones; the method was immunoSEQ multiplex PCR. The profile shows around 95,000 clones, 87% of them singletons. Notes on this clone: The antigen remains undetermined.

V dropped 5 bases and J dropped 13 bases, with 18 bases sitting between them. The CDR3 sequence is 12 residues long. Findings and limits, study-wide: The donor cohort was predominantly white British with a female majority, and clonal diversity may have been underestimated. Only 5 or 6 AZD1222 recipients were seropositive at baseline. Spike-spanning, vaccine-associated CD4 TCRs were dominant at 160-218 and 743-854.

V and J are TRBV12-3 or TRBV12-4 and TRBJ2-7, with D unclear. The specimen was peripheral blood, collected on day 0 of AZD1222 vaccination. The clonotype comes from an adult in good health. The CDR3 region is CASSAVGYRTYF. The DNA of the CDR3 is TGTGCCAGCAGTGCCGTGGGCTATCGAACATACTTC.